A selection of T cell receptor beta chains follows, all from one sample in a study of vaccination effects on CD4 cells after COVID-19. No cognate antigen is known for these TCRs. Clones were sequenced by immunoSEQ multiplex PCR, and TCRdb holds only the in-frame ones, with some missing. The sample lists tens of thousands of clones, about 76% seen once, with approximately 16% in the top ten. Sequences were derived from CD4+ T cells from PBMCs cultured with HCoV-OC43 spike peptides, sampled after COVID-19 vaccination. The receptors come from a human donor who received a COVID-19 vaccine. The CDR3 runs from the conserved cysteine through the conserved F or W. Each record gives: clone size, J gene, D gene, V gene, CDR3 DNA, CDR3 protein. D genes are given only for firm matches. The listing skips clone size in some rows; elsewhere it reads once, few, many or a size class.

clone size: .
J gene: TRBJ1-1
D gene: TRBD1
V gene: TRBV7-4
CDR3 DNA: TGTGCCAGACCGGACAGGAAAGCTTTCTTT
CDR3 protein: CARPDRKAFF

clone size: few
J gene: TRBJ2-1
D gene: .
V gene: TRBV6-1
CDR3 DNA: TGTGCCAGCAGTGAACCCCGCCACTCCTACAATGAGCAGTTCTTC
CDR3 protein: CASSEPRHSYNEQFF

clone size: few
J gene: TRBJ1-5
D gene: .
V gene: TRBV5-4
CDR3 DNA: TGTGCCAGCAGTAGTGGGGGGGCCAATCAGCCCCAGCATTTT
CDR3 protein: CASSSGGANQPQHF

clone size: .
J gene: TRBJ2-3
D gene: TRBD2
V gene: TRBV19
CDR3 DNA: TGTGCCAGTGCATATCAGCGGGGTCCGGCAGATACGCAGTATTTT
CDR3 protein: CASAYQRGPADTQYF

clone size: .
J gene: TRBJ1-5
D gene: .
V gene: TRBV7-9
CDR3 DNA: TGTGCCAGCAGCGGCGGACAGCCCAATCAGCCCCAGCATTTT
CDR3 protein: CASSGGQPNQPQHF

clone size: .
J gene: TRBJ2-4
D gene: .
V gene: TRBV5-5
CDR3 DNA: TGTGCCAGCAGCTCCGACAGTATAGCCAAAAACATTCAGTACTTC
CDR3 protein: CASSSDSIAKNIQYF

clone size: .
J gene: TRBJ1-4
D gene: TRBD1
V gene: TRBV18
CDR3 DNA: TGTGCCAGCTCACCACGGACAGGTGTTGGTGAAAAACTGTTTTTT
CDR3 protein: CASSPRTGVGEKLFF

clone size: .
J gene: TRBJ2-7
D gene: TRBD1
V gene: TRBV3-1/TRBV3-2
CDR3 DNA: TGTGCCACTGGACAGGGCTACGAGCAGTACTTC
CDR3 protein: CATGQGYEQYF

clone size: .
J gene: TRBJ2-7
D gene: TRBD2
V gene: TRBV4-2
CDR3 DNA: TGTGCCAGCAGCCAAGAGCGGGCTAGCGGGGGGAGAGAGCAGTACTTC
CDR3 protein: CASSQERASGGREQYF

clone size: .
J gene: TRBJ1-1
D gene: .
V gene: TRBV6-5
CDR3 DNA: TGTGCCAGCAGTTACCAAGGGTCCGAAGCTTTCTTT
CDR3 protein: CASSYQGSEAFF

clone size: .
J gene: TRBJ2-7
D gene: .
V gene: TRBV20-1
CDR3 DNA: TGCAGTGCTTGGGACGCACCCGGGCAGTACTTC
CDR3 protein: CSAWDAPGQYF

clone size: .
J gene: TRBJ2-5
D gene: .
V gene: TRBV29-1
CDR3 DNA: TGCAGCGTGATCCGGGACTTACGGGAGACCCAGTACTTC
CDR3 protein: CSVIRDLRETQYF

clone size: once
J gene: TRBJ2-3
D gene: .
V gene: TRBV5-1
CDR3 DNA: TGCGCCAGCAGACGGGACAGCACAGATACGCAGTATTTT
CDR3 protein: CASRRDSTDTQYF

clone size: .
J gene: TRBJ2-3
D gene: .
V gene: TRBV4-1
CDR3 DNA: TGCGCCAGCAGCCAAGGAAGTGTTGCAGGGATAAGCACAGATACGCAGTATTTT
CDR3 protein: CASSQGSVAGISTDTQYF

clone size: .
J gene: TRBJ2-1
D gene: TRBD2
V gene: TRBV2
CDR3 DNA: TGTGCCAGCAGTGTCGAAGCGGGACCGGGTAATGAGCAGTTCTTC
CDR3 protein: CASSVEAGPGNEQFF

clone size: .
J gene: TRBJ1-4
D gene: .
V gene: TRBV11-2
CDR3 DNA: TGTGCCAGCAGCTTAGGGGTTTTGGGGGGGGTCGGTGAAAAACTGTTTTTT
CDR3 protein: CASSLGVLGGVGEKLFF

clone size: .
J gene: TRBJ2-5
D gene: TRBD2
V gene: TRBV2
CDR3 DNA: TGTGCCAGCAGTGGGGGCGGGGGGTACCAAGAGACCCAGTACTTC
CDR3 protein: CASSGGGGYQETQYF

clone size: .
J gene: TRBJ2-1
D gene: TRBD2
V gene: TRBV11-2
CDR3 DNA: TGTGCCAGCAGCTTAGGAGCGGGGGGCCCCAATGAGCAGTTCTTC
CDR3 protein: CASSLGAGGPNEQFF

clone size: .
J gene: TRBJ1-2
D gene: TRBD1
V gene: TRBV19
CDR3 DNA: TGTGCCAGTAGTCAGGGGGAAGCGGTTGGCTACACCTTC
CDR3 protein: CASSQGEAVGYTF

clone size: .
J gene: TRBJ1-1
D gene: .
V gene: TRBV4-1
CDR3 DNA: TGCGCCAGCAGCGGACCACTTCGGGACACTGAAGCTTTCTTT
CDR3 protein: CASSGPLRDTEAFF

clone size: .
J gene: TRBJ2-2
D gene: TRBD1
V gene: TRBV28
CDR3 DNA: TGTGCCAGCAGTGTGGGACAGTTGGCCGGGGAGCTGTTTTTT
CDR3 protein: CASSVGQLAGELFF

clone size: .
J gene: TRBJ2-3
D gene: .
V gene: TRBV24-1
CDR3 DNA: TGTGCCACCAGTGATCACAGGGCAGATACGCAGTATTTT
CDR3 protein: CATSDHRADTQYF

clone size: .
J gene: TRBJ2-5
D gene: TRBD1
V gene: TRBV4-1
CDR3 DNA: TGCGCCAGCAGCCAGTCTGGACAGGGTATGAGAGAGACCCAGTACTTC
CDR3 protein: CASSQSGQGMRETQYF

clone size: .
J gene: TRBJ2-5
D gene: TRBD1
V gene: TRBV7-9
CDR3 DNA: TGTGCCAGCTTACGACAGGGGCGGAGGGAGACCCAGTACTTC
CDR3 protein: CASLRQGRRETQYF

clone size: .
J gene: TRBJ1-2
D gene: TRBD1
V gene: TRBV6-5
CDR3 DNA: TGTGCCAGCAGACTACCAGGGGGCGCGGGGGGCTACACCTTC
CDR3 protein: CASRLPGGAGGYTF

clone size: .
J gene: TRBJ2-5
D gene: TRBD1
V gene: TRBV29-1
CDR3 DNA: TGCAGCGTTGTGACAGGGGGCGGGAAGACCCAGTACTTC
CDR3 protein: CSVVTGGGKTQYF

clone size: .
J gene: TRBJ2-3
D gene: .
V gene: TRBV10-1
CDR3 DNA: TGCGCCAGCAGTGAAAGGCTTAACCCAGATACGCAGTATTTT
CDR3 protein: CASSERLNPDTQYF

clone size: .
J gene: TRBJ2-7
D gene: TRBD2
V gene: TRBV2
CDR3 DNA: TGTGCCAGCAGCCGGGGGGGGTTGAGCTCCTACGAGCAGTACTTC
CDR3 protein: CASSRGGLSSYEQYF

clone size: .
J gene: TRBJ1-6
D gene: .
V gene: TRBV5-1
CDR3 DNA: TGCGCCAGCAGCTTGGAGGGCAGGGGAGGGTCACCCCTCCACTTT
CDR3 protein: CASSLEGRGGSPLHF

clone size: .
J gene: TRBJ2-5
D gene: .
V gene: TRBV11-3
CDR3 DNA: TGTGCCAGCAGCTTATCAGGGGTCCAAGAGACCCAGTACTTC
CDR3 protein: CASSLSGVQETQYF

clone size: .
J gene: TRBJ1-2
D gene: .
V gene: TRBV10-1
CDR3 DNA: TGCGCCAGCAGTGAGGCCCTACAGGGAGGCTACACCTTC
CDR3 protein: CASSEALQGGYTF

clone size: .
J gene: TRBJ1-1
D gene: .
V gene: TRBV6-2/TRBV6-3
CDR3 DNA: TGTGCCAGCAGTTACGGGGCGGACACTGAAGCTTTCTTT
CDR3 protein: CASSYGADTEAFF

clone size: once
J gene: TRBJ1-5
D gene: .
V gene: TRBV5-1
CDR3 DNA: TGCGCCAGCAGCTTGGGGGGGGGAGCTTCAAATCAGCCCCAGCATTTT
CDR3 protein: CASSLGGGASNQPQHF

clone size: .
J gene: TRBJ2-2
D gene: .
V gene: TRBV4-1
CDR3 DNA: TGCGCCAGCAGCCAAGAATACACGAACACCGGGGAGCTGTTTTTT
CDR3 protein: CASSQEYTNTGELFF

clone size: few
J gene: TRBJ1-5
D gene: .
V gene: TRBV2
CDR3 DNA: TGTGCCAGCAGTCAAACGGGGGGCAATCAGCCCCAGCATTTT
CDR3 protein: CASSQTGGNQPQHF